This T cell receptor beta chain came from a study of CD8+CD57+ T cells in acquired aplastic anemia. Study-level background: DNA per sorted CD4+ or CD8+ sample ranged roughly 0.17 to 27.4 ug, averaging approximately 3.1 ug.

TCR beta VDJ and CDR3 profiling used genomic DNA as template. TCRdb used MiXCR to reprocess the reads, holding one entry per CDR3 protein. This table has 400,000 to 500,000 distinct CDR3 sequences, around 72% appearing once. The study's findings and limits: Significant differences in CD8+ Simpson's diversity were not observed between patients and controls.

This clonotype appeared many times. Its antigen is not known. The CDR3 is made up of 11 amino acids. The V end was cut by 6 bases, the J end by 11 bases, with 16 bases between. Per germline, CDR1 SQVTM and CDR2 ANQGSEA. This clonotype was sampled from a human donor in good health, serving as a control. Sequences were obtained from sorted CD4+, CD8+, or CD8+CD57+ T cells (not recorded which) from PBMCs. V is TRBV29-1 and J is TRBJ1-1, with D perhaps TRBD1 (5 bases). CDR3 bases: TGCAGCGTACAGAAAGGGGAGGGGGCTTTCTTT. Its translation: CSVQKGEGAFF.